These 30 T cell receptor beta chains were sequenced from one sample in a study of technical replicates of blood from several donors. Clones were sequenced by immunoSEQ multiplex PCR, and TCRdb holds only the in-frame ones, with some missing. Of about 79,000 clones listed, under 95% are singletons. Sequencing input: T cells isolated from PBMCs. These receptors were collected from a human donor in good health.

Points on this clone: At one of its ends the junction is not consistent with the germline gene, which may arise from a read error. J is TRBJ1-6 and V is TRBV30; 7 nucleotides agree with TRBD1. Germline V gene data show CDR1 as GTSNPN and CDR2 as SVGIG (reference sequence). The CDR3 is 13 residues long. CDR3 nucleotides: TGTGCCTGGAGTCCGGAAAGGGGGCTGGGACCTGGGTTT. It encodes CAWSPERGLGPGF. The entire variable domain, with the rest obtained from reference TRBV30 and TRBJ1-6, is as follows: SQTIHQWPATLVQPVGSPLSLECTVEGTSNPNLYWYRQAAGRGLQLLFYSVGIGQISSEVPQNLSASRPQDRQFILSSKKLLLSDSGFYLCAWSPERGLGPGFGNGTRLTVT.

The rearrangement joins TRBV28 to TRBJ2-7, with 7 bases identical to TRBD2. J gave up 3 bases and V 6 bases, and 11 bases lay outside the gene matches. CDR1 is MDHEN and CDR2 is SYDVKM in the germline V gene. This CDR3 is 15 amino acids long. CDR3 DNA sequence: TGTGCCAGCAGACCCCGACTAGCTCAAAGCTACGAGCAGTACTTC. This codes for CASRPRLAQSYEQYF.

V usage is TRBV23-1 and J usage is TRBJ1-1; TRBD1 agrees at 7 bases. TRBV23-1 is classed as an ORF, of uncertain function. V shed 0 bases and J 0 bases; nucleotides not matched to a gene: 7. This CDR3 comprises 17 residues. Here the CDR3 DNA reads TGCGCCAGCAGTCAATCGGAGAGGGGGCCTTTGAACACTGAAGCTTTCTTT. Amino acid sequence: CASSQSERGPLNTEAFF.

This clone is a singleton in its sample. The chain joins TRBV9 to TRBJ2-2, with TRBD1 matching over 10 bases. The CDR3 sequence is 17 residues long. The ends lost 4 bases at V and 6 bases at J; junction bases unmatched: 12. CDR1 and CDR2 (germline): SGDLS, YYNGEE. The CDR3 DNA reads TGTGCCAGCAGCCCTACCGGGACAGGGGCAAGAGCCGGGGAGCTGTTTTTT. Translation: CASSPTGTGARAGELFF.

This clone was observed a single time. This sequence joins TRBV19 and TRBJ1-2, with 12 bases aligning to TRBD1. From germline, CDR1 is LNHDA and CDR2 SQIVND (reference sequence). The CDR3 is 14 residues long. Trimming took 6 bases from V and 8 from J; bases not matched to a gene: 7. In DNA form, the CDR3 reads TGTGCCAGTAGCCCCGGGACAGGGGGCGACGGCTACACCTTC. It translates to CASSPGTGGDGYTF.

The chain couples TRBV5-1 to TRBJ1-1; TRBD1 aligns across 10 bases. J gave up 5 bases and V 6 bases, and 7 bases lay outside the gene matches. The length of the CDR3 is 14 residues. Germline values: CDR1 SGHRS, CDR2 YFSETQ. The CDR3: CASTFGQGGTEAFF. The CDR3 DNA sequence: TGCGCCAGCACCTTCGGACAGGGGGGAACTGAAGCTTTCTTT.

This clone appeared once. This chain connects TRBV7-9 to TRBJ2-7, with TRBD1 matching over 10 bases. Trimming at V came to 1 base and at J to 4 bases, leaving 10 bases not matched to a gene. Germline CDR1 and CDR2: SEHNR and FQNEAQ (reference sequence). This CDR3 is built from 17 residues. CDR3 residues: CASSLDLRGQGHYEQYF. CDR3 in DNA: TGTGCCAGCAGCTTAGATCTGAGGGGACAGGGGCATTACGAGCAGTACTTC.

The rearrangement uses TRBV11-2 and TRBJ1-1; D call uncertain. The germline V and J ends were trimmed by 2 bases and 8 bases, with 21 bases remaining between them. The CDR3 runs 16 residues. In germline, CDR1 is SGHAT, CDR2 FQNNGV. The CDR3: CASSLKAYRASPEAFF. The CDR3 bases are TGTGCCAGCAGCTTAAAAGCCTATAGAGCCTCCCCCGAAGCTTTCTTT.

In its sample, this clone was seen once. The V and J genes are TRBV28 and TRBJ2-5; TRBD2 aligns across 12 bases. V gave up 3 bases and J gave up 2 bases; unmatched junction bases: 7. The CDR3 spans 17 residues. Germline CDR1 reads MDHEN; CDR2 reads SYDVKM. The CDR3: CASSFLLAGGTQETQYF. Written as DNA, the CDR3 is TGTGCCAGCAGTTTCCTTCTAGCGGGGGGGACACAAGAGACCCAGTACTTC.

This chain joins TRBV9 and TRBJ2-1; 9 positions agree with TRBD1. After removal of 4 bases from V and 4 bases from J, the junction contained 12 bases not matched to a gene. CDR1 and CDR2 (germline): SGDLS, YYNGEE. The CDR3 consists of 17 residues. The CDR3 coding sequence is TGTGCCAGCAGCCCACGGACAGGGGATGGGGGTTACAATGAGCAGTTCTTC. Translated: CASSPRTGDGGYNEQFF.

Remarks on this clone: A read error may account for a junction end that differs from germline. CDR3 sequence: CASSLGDRSTDTQYF. The CDR3 DNA sequence: TGTGCTAGCAGCTTGGGTGACAGAAGCACAGATACGCAGTATTTT. The J gene is TRBJ2-3, the V gene TRBV7-7; weak D call: TRBD1 (5 bases). This CDR3 contains 15 residues. Germline loops: CDR1 SSHAT, CDR2 FNYEAQ (reference sequence). The full variable domain, rest sourced from reference TRBV7-7 and TRBJ2-3, is GAGVSQSPRYKVTKRGQDVTLRCDPISSHATLYWYQQALGQGPEFLTYFNYEAQPDKSGLPSDRFSAERPEGSISTLTIQRTEQRDSAMYRCASSLGDRSTDTQYFGPGTRLTVL.

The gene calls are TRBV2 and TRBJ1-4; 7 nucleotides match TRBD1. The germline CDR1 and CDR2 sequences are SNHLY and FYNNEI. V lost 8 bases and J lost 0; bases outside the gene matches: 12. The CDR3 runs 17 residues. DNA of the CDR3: TGTGCCAGCCGATTCGGGACAGCTCCTGCAACTAATGAAAAACTGTTTTTT. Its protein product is CASRFGTAPATNEKLFF.

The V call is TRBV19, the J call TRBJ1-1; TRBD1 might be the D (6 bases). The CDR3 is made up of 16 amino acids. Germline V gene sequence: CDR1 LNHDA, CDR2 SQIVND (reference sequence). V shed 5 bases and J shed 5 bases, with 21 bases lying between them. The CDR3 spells CASSSLQGGGVTEAFF. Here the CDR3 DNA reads TGTGCCAGTAGTTCGCTCCAAGGGGGGGGAGTGACTGAAGCTTTCTTT.

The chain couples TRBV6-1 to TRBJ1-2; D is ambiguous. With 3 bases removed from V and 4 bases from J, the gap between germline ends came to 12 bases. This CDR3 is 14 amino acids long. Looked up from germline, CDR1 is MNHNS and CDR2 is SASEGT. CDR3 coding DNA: TGTGCCAGCAGTGATAACTCGGGAATCTATGGCTACACCTTC. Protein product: CASSDNSGIYGYTF.

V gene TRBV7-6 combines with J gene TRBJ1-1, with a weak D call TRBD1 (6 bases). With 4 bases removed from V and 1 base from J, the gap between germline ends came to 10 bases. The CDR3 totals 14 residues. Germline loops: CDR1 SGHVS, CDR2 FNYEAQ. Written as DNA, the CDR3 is TGTGCCAGCAGCTCACAGGGATCGAACACTGAAGCTTTCTTT. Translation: CASSSQGSNTEAFF.

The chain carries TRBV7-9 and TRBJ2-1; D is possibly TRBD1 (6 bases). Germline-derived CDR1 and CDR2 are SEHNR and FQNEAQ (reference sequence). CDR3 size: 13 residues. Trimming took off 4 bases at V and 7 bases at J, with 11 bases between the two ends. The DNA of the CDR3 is TGTGCCAGCAGCTCGGCAGGGGTAAATGAGCAGTTCTTC. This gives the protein CASSSAGVNEQFF.

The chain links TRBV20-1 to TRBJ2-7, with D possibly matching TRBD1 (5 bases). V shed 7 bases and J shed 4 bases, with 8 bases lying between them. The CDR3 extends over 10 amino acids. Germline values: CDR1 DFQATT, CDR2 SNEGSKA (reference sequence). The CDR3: CSVQVYEQYF. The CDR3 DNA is TGCAGTGTACAGGTATACGAGCAGTACTTC.

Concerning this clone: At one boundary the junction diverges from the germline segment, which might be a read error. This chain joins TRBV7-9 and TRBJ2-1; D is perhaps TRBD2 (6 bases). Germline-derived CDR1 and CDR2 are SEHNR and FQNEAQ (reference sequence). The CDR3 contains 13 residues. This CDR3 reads CASSGDSDNEQFF. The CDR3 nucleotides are TGTGCCAGCAGCGGGGACTCCGACAATGAGCAGTTCTTC.

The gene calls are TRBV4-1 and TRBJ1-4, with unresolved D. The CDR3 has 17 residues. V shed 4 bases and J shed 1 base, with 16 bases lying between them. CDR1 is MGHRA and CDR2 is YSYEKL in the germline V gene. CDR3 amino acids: CASSPMRRARTNEKLFF. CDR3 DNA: TGCGCCAGCAGCCCGATGAGGCGGGCGAGAACTAATGAAAAACTGTTTTTT.

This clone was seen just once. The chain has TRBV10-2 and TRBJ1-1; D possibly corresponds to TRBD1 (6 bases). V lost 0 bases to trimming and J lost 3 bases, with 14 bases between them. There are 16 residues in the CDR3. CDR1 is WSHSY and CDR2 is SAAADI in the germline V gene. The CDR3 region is CASSESGGGRDTEAFF. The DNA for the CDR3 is TGCGCCAGCAGTGAGTCCGGCGGGGGGCGGGACACTGAAGCTTTCTTT.

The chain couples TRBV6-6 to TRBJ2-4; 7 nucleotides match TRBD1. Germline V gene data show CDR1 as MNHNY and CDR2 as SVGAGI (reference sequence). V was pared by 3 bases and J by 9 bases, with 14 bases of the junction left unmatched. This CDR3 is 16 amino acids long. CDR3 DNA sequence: TGTGCCAGCAGTTATCCTCCCGGGACAGAGGTTGCCATTCAGTACTTC. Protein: CASSYPPGTEVAIQYF.

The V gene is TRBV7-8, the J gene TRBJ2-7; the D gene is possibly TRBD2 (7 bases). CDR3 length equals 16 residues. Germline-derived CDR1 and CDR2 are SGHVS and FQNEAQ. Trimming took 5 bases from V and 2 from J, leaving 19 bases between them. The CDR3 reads CASSPLGGGPTYEQYF. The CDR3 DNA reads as TGTGCCAGCAGCCCCCTTGGGGGGGGGCCCACCTACGAGCAGTACTTC.

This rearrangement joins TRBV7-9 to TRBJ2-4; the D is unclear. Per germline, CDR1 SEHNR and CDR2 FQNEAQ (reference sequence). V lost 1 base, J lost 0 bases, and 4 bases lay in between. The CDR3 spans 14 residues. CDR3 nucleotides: TGTGCCAGCAGCTTAGAGCTAGCCAAAAACATTCAGTACTTC. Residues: CASSLELAKNIQYF. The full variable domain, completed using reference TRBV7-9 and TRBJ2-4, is DTGVSQNPRHKITKRGQNVTFRCDPISEHNRLYWYRQTLGQGPEFLTYFQNEAQLEKSRLLSDRFSAERPKGSFSTLEIQRTEQGDSAMYLCASSLELAKNIQYFGAGTRLSVL.

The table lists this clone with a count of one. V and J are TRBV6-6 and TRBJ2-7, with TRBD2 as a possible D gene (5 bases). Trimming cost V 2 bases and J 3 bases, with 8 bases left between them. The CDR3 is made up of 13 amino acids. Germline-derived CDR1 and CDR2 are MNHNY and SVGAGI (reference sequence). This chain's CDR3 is CASSYDEGYEQYF. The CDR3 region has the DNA TGTGCCAGCAGTTACGACGAGGGCTACGAGCAGTACTTC.

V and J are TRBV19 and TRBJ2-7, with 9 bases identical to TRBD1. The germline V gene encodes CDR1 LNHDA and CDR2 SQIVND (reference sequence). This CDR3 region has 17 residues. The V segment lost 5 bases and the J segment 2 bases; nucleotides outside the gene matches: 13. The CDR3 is CASSSQRSGQGTYEQYF. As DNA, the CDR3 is TGTGCCAGTAGTTCCCAGCGATCGGGACAGGGTACCTACGAGCAGTACTTC.

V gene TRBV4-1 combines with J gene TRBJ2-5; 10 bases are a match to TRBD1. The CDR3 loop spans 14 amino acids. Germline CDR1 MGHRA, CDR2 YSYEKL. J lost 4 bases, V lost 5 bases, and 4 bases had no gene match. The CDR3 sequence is CASSLRTGGETQYF. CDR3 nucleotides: TGCGCCAGCAGCTTACGGACAGGGGGAGAGACCCAGTACTTC.

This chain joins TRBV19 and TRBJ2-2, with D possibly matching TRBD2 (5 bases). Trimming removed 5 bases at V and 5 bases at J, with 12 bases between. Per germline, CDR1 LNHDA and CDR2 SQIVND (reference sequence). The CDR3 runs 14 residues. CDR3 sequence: CASSPLDSTGELFF. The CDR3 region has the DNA TGTGCCAGTAGTCCCCTGGACTCGACCGGGGAGCTGTTTTTT.

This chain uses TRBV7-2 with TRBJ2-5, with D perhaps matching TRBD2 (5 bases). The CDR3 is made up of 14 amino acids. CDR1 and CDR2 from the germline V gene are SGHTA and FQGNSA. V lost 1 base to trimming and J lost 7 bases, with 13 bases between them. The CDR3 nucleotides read TGTGCCAGCAGCTTAGAGAGAGGGTTGGTGACCCAGTACTTC. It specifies CASSLERGLVTQYF.

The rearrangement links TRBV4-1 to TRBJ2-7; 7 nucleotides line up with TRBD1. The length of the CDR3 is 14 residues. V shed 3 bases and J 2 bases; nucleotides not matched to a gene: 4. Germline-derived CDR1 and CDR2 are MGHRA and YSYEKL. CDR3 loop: CASSQLGQTYEQYF. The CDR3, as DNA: TGCGCCAGCAGCCAGCTGGGACAGACCTACGAGCAGTACTTC.

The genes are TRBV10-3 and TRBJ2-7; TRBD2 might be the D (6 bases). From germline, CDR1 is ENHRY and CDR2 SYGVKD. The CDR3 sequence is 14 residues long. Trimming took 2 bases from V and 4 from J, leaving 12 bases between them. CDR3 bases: TGTGCCATCAGTGAGGGGGGGTCAAGATACGAGCAGTACTTC. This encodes CAISEGGSRYEQYF.